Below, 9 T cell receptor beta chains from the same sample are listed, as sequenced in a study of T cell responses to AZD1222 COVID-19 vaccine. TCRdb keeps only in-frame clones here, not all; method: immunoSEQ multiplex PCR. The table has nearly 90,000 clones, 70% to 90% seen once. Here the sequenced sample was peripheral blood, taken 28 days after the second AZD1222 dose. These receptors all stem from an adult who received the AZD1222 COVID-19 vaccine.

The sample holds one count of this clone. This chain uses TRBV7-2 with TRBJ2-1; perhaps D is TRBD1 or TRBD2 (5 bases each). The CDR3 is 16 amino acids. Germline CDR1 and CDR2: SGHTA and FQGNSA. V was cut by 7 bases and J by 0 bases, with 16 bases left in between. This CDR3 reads CASTQSGTRSYNEQFF. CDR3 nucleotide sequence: TGTGCCAGCACCCAATCTGGGACCCGCTCCTACAATGAGCAGTTCTTC.

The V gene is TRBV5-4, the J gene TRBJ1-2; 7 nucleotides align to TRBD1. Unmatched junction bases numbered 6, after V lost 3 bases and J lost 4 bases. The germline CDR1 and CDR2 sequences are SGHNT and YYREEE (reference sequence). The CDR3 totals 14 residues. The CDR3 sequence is CASSWNRGGYGYTF. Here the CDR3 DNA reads TGTGCCAGCAGCTGGAACAGGGGTGGCTATGGCTACACCTTC.

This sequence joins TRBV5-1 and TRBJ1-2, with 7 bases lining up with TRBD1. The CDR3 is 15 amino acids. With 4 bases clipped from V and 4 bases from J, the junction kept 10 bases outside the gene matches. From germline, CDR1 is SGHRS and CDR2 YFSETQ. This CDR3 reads CASSMTQGVGYGYTF. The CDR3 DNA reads TGCGCCAGCAGCATGACTCAGGGGGTCGGCTATGGCTACACCTTC.

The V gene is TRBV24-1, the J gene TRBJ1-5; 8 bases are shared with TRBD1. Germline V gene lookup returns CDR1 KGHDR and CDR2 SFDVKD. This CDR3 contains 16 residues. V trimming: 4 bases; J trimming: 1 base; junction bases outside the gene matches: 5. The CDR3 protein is CATSDAGTGSNQPQHF. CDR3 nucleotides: TGTGCCACCAGTGACGCCGGGACAGGCAGCAATCAGCCCCAGCATTTT.

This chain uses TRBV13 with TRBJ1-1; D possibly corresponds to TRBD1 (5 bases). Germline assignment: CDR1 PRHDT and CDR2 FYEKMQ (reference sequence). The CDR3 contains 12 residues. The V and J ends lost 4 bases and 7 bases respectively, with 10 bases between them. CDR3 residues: CASSYRDGEAFF. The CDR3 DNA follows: TGTGCCAGCAGCTACCGGGACGGTGAAGCTTTCTTT.

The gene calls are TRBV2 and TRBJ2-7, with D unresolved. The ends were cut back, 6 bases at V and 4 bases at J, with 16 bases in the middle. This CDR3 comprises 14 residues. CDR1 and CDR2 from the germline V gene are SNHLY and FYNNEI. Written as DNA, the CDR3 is TGTGCCAGCAGGGGTAGACGGATGCAATACGAGCAGTACTTC. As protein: CASRGRRMQYEQYF.

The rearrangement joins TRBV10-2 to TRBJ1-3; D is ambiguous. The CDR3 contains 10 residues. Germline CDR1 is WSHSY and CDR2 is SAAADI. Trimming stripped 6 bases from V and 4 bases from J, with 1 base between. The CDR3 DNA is TGCGCCAGCAGAGGAAACACCATATATTTT. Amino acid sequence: CASRGNTIYF.

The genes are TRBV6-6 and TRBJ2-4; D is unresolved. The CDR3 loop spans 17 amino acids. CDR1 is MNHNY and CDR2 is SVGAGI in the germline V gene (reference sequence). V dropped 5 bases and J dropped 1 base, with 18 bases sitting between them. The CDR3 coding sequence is TGTGCCAGCAGTCCCCCCTTATGGGGTAGCGCCAAAAACATTCAGTACTTC. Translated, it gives CASSPPLWGSAKNIQYF.

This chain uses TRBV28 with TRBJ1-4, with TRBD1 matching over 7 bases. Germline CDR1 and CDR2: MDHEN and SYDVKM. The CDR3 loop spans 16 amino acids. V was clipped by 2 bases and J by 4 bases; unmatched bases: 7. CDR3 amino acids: CASSLPGQWVNEKLFF. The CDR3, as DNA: TGTGCCAGCAGTTTACCGGGACAGTGGGTTAATGAAAAACTGTTTTTT. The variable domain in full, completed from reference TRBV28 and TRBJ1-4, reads DVKVTQSSRYLVKRTGEKVFLECVQDMDHENMFWYRQDPGLGLRLIYFSYDVKMKEKGDIPEGYSVSREKKERFSLILESASTNQTSMYLCASSLPGQWVNEKLFFGSGTQLSVL.